This T cell receptor beta chain stems from a study of CXCR3-negative and CXCR3-positive naive CD8 T cells. Regarding the study as a whole: Within a donor, both naive subsets shared TRBV-TRBJ usage, unlike memory cells.

UMI-tagged TRB cDNA libraries were built via 5' RACE. From its re-call of the 5' RACE reads, TCRdb lists each CDR3 protein once, without DNA. In total, the table holds 6,000 to 8,000 distinct CDR3 sequences. Sorts performed in triplicate captured hundreds of thousands of cells each from every CD8+ T cell subset. There are 13 residues in the CDR3. CDR1 is MNHEY, CDR2 SMNVEV, per germline (reference sequence). By frequency, this clonotype is medium-sized. Its antigen is as yet unknown. Specimen: naive CXCR3- CD8+ T cells from blood. The subset is: CD45RO-CCR7+CD27+CD95- naive CD8+ T cells lacking CXCR3 (TNR3-). The TCR comes from a human donor in good health. Some clones in this sample may be carry-over from other donors' samples. The gene calls are TRBV27 and TRBJ2-7; TCRdb picks TRBD1, but there is no DNA to check that call. The CDR3 loop reads CASSDRSNYEQYF.